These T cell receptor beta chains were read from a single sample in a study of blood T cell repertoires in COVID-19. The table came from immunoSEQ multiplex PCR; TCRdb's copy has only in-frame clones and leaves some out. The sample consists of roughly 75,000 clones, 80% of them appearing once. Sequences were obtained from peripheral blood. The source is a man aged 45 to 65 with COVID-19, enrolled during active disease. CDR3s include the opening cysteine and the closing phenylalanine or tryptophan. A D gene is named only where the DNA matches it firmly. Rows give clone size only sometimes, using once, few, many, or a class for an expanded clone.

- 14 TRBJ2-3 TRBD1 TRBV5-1 TGCGCCAGCAGCACGGGACAGGGGACAGATACGCAGTATTTT CASSTGQGTDTQYF
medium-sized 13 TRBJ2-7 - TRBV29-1 TGCAGCGCGGCTGGGGGGAGTATCGACGAGCAGTACTTC CSAAGGSIDEQYF
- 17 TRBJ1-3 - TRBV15 TGTGCCACCAGCAGAGATCACGCCGGGCGGGGAGGAAACACCATATATTTT CATSRDHAGRGGNTIYF
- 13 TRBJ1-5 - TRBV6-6 TGTGCCAGCAGTTACGAGGGCAATCAGCCCCAGCATTTT CASSYEGNQPQHF
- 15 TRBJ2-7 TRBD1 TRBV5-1 TGCGCCAGCAGCACGTCCGGGACAGGGCCCCACGAGCAGTACTTC CASSTSGTGPHEQYF
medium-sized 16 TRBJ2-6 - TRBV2 TGTGCCAGCAGTGACTCGGGGTTTTCTGGGGCCAACGTCCTGACTTTC CASSDSGFSGANVLTF
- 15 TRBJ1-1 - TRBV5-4 TGTGCCAGCAGAAAAACAGGTTCAAGGAACACTGAAGCTTTCTTT CASRKTGSRNTEAFF
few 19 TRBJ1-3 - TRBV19 TGTGCCAGTAGCACGATCTACGGACTCCTTGAGAGCTCTGGAAACACCATATATTTT CASSTIYGLLESSGNTIYF
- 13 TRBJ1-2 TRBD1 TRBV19 TGTGCCAGTACCCTCCGGGACAGGGAGGTTCTCTACTTC CASTLRDREVLYF
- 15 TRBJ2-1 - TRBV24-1 TGTGCCACCAGTGATTATAATCGACTCACCAATGAGCAGTTCTTC CATSDYNRLTNEQFF
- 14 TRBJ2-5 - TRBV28 TGTGCCAGCAGTTTATTGGCCTACCAAGAGACCCAGTACTTC CASSLLAYQETQYF
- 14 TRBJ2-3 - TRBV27 TGTGCCAGCAGAGGGGTCAGGGCAACAGATACGCAGTATTTT CASRGVRATDTQYF
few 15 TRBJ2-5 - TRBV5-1 TGCGCCAGCAGCCCTGAGGGCCTTCGGACGGAGACCCAGTACTTC CASSPEGLRTETQYF
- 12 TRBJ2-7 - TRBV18 TGTGCCAGCTCACCGGACACCTACGAGCAGTACTTC CASSPDTYEQYF
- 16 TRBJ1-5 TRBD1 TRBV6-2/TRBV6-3 TGTGCCAGCAGTTACTTGTGGGACAGAAGCAATCAGCCCCAGCATTTT CASSYLWDRSNQPQHF
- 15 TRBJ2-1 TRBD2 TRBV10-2 TGCGCCAGCACCTATAGCGGGAGCTCCTACAATGAGCAGTTCTTC CASTYSGSSYNEQFF
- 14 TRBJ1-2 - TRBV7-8 TGTGCCAGCAGCCATGGACAGAGCCTCTATGGCTACACCTTC CASSHGQSLYGYTF
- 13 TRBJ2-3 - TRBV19 TGTGCCAGTAGTATCGGGGTTTCGGATACGCAGTATTTT CASSIGVSDTQYF
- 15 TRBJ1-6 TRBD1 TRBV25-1 TGTGCCAGCAGTGAATCGGGGACAGGGGTTGCACCCCTCCACTTT CASSESGTGVAPLHF
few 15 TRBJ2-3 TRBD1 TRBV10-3 TGTGCCATCAGTGAGGACAGGGGGAGAACAGATACGCAGTATTTT CAISEDRGRTDTQYF
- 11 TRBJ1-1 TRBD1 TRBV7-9 TGTGCCAGCACGCCACAGGGGGAAGCTTTCTTT CASTPQGEAFF
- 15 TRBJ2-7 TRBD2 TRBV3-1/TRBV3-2 TGTGCCAGCAGACCCGGACTAGCGACCTCCTACGAGCAGTACTTC CASRPGLATSYEQYF
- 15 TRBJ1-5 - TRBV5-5 TGTGCCAGCAGCCGCGACATAGCGGGCAATCAGCCCCAGCATTTT CASSRDIAGNQPQHF
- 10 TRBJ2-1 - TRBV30 TGTGCCTGGAGTGCTAGGGAGCAGTTCTTC CAWSAREQFF
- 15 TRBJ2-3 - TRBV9 TGTGCCAGCAGCGTAGAAGCGGCCGGAGGTGATACGCAGTATTTT CASSVEAAGGDTQYF
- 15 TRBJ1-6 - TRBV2 TGTGCCAGCAGTGAGGTTTACATGGCTAATTCACCCCTCCACTTT CASSEVYMANSPLHF
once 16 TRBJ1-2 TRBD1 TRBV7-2 TGTGCCAGCAGCTTAGTGGGACAGGGGGTGACAAGAGGCTACACCTTC CASSLVGQGVTRGYTF
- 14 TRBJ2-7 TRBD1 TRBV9 TGTGCCAGCAGCGTAGCCCCAGACAGGGGCGAGCAGTACTTC CASSVAPDRGEQYF
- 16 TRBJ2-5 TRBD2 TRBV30 TGTGCCTGGAGCCGGGGACTAGCGGGGTACCAAGAGACCCAGTACTTC CAWSRGLAGYQETQYF
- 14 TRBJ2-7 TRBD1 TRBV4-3 TGCGCCAGCAGCCAAGCCCGGGACAGGTACGAGCAGTACTTC CASSQARDRYEQYF
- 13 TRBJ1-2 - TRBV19 TGTGCCAGTAGTAGCGAAGAGGGCCGAGGCTACACCTTC CASSSEEGRGYTF
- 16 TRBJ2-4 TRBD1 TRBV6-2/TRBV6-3 TGTGCCAGCAGTGTCCCCCCCGGGACAGGGAAAAACATTCAGTACTTC CASSVPPGTGKNIQYF
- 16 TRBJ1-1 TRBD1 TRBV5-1 TGCGCCAGCACCTCGGACAGGGGGCAGTCAACCGCGCGGGCTTTCTTT CASTSDRGQSTARAFF
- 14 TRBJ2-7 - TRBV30 TGTGCCTGGAGTGTTACTAGCCGCCGCTACGAGCAGTACTTC CAWSVTSRRYEQYF
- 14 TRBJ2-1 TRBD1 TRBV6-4 TGTGCCAGCAGTGACTCGCCAGGGGGCAATGAGCAGTTCTTC CASSDSPGGNEQFF
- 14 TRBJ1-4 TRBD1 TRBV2 TGTGCCAGCATGATACAGGGGGTGCGTGAAAAACTGTTTTTT CASMIQGVREKLFF
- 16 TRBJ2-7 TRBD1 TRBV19 TGTGCCAGTAGTGATCCTCGGACAGGGAGCTCCTACGAGCAGTACTTC CASSDPRTGSSYEQYF
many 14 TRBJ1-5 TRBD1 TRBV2 TGTGCCAGCAGCCGGGACAGGGGCAATCAGCCCCAGCATTTT CASSRDRGNQPQHF
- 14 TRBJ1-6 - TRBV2 TGTGCCAGCAGGCCCCTGGGGGCGGACTCACCCCTCCACTTT CASRPLGADSPLHF
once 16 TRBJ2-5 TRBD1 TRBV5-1 TGCGCCAGCAGCTTGGACCGCAACAGGGGGCCAGAGACCCAGTACTTC CASSLDRNRGPETQYF
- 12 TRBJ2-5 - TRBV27 TGTGCCAGCAGCGCCTCGGGGGAGACCCAGTACTTC CASSASGETQYF
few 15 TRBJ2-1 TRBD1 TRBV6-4 TGTGCCAGCAGCCCCGGGACAGGGGGCTTCAATGAGCAGTTCTTC CASSPGTGGFNEQFF
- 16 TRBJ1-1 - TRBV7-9 TGTGCCAGCAGCTCCAGAGGGAGCCTCCTGAACACTGAAGCTTTCTTT CASSSRGSLLNTEAFF
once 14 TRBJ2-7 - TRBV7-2 TGTGCCAGCAGCTTTAGCAGAACCTCCTACGAGCAGTACTTC CASSFSRTSYEQYF
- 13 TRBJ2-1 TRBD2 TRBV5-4 TGTGCCAGCAATCTCTGGGGAGGGGCTGAGCAGTTCTTC CASNLWGGAEQFF
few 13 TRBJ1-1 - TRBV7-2 TGTGCCAGCAGCTTAGGCCCAAGGACAGAAGCTTTCTTT CASSLGPRTEAFF
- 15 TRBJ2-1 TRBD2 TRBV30 TGTGCCTGGAAACGGCGACTAGCGGGACACAATGAGCAGTTCTTC CAWKRRLAGHNEQFF
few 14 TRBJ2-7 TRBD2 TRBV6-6 TGTGCCAGCAGTTACTCGGGGGAGGGGAGCGAGCAGTACTTC CASSYSGEGSEQYF
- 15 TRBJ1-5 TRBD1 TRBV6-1 TGTGCCAGCAGTGACGGACAGGGCTTAAATCAGCCCCAGCATTTT CASSDGQGLNQPQHF
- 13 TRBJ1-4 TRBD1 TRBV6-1 TGTGCCAGCAGTGAGCAGGGGGCGCAGGGACTGTTTTTT CASSEQGAQGLFF